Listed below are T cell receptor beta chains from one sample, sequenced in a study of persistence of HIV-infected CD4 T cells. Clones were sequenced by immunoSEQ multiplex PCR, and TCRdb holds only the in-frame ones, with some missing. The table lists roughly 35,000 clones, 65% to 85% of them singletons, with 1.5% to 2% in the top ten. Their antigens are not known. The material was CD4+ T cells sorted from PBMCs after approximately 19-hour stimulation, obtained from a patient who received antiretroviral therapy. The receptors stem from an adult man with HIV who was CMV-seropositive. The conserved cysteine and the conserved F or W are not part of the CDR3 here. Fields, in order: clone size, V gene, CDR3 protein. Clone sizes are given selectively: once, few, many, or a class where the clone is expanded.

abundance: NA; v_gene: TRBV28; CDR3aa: ASSNRVDGYT
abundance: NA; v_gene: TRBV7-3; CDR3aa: ASSSGTAYYNEQF
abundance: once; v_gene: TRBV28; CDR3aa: ASSLTTSNADTQY
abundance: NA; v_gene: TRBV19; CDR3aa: ASGGGRPGNTIY
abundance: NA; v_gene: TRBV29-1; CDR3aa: SAGQGGQPQH
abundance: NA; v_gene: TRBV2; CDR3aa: ASSRDSGYGYT
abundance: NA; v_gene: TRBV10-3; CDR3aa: AISELGTEGEKLF
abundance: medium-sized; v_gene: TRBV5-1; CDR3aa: ASSLDRGRSPLH
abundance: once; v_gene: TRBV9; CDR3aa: ASSAQASRSYEQY
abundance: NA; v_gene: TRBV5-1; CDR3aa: ASSFIGFTGELF
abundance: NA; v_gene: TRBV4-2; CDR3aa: ASSQDRPSQTRRTEAF
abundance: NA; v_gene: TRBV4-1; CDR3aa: ASSTSGPSDTQY
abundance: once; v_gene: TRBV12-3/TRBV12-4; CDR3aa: ASSFSVATEAF
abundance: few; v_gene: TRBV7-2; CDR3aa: ASSLVPGGNQPQH
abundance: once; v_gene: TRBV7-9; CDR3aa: ASSSTNGIHGYT
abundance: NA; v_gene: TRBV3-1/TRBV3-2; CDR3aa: ASSRSLPEQY
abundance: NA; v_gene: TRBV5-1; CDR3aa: ASSLPRGASNYGYT
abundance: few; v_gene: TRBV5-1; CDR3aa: ASSPGTGGTEAF
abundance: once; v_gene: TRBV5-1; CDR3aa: ASSLADLGDTQY
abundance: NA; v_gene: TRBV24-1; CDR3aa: ATSDPFDRYT
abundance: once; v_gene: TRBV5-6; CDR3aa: ASSLRQNTGELF
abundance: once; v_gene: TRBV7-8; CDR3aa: ASSSPFGWRGYNEQF
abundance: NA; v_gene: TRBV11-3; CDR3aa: APPGTASGGSSYEQY
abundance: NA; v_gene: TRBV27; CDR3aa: ASSFWKRGGKNEQF
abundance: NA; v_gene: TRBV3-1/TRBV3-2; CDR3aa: ASSQGSGQGSPLH
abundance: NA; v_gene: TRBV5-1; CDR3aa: ASSLTGSYNSPLH
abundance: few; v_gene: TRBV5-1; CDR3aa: ASRLDRGLGNTIY
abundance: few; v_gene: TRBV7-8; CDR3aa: ASSLEAEVTYEQY
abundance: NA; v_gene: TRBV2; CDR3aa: ASSGGNNQPQH
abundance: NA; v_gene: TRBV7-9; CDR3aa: ASSLVGQDTQY
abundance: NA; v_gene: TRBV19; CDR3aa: ASSTRGVGAEQF
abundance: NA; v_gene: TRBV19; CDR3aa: ASRPGTSGNQPQH
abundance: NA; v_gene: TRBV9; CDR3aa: ASSDLGTGNEKLF
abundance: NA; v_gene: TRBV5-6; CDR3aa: ASSWTSTDTQY
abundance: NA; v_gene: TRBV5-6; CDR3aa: ASSLRAGDQPQH
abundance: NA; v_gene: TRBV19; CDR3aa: ASSTGSGRRSQPQH
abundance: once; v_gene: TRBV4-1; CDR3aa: ASSPYAGGAGNTGELF
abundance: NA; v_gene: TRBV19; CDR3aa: ASSLGGGGSEKLF
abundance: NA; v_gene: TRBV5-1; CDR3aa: ASSLRGQDGYT
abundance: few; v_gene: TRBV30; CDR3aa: ALQGQVEAF
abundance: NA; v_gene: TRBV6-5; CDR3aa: ASSLLIESPLH
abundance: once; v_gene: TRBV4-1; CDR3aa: ASSPLLRSRGNTIY
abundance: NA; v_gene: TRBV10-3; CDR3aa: AISEDRGKQPQH
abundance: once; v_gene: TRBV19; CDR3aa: ASSPEPGGSYEQY
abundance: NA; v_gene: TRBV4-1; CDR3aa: ASSQAPRNTEAF
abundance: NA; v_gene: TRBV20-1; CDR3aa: SASLRKTRSFYEQY
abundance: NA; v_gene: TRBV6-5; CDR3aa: ASSPPPGAYNEQF
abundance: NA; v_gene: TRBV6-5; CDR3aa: ACLSGGTGGNIQY
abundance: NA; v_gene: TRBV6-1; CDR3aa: ASSEDRAGTF
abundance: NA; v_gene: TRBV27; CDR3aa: ASSLYPNRGNTEAF
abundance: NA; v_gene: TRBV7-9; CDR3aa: ASSLEGGGTEAF
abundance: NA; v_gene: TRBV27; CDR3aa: ASSLGVGKNIQY
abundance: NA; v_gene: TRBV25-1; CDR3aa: ASSDQGRNQPQH